This T cell receptor (beta chain) is from a study of long-term antiretroviral therapy in people with HIV. immunoSEQ v3.0 was run at survey level. TCRdb's copy holds only in-frame clones and misses some; the assay was immunoSEQ multiplex PCR. The table has 30,000 to 35,000 clones, 60% to 85% seen once. V dropped 6 bases and J dropped 6 bases, with 11 bases sitting between them. This CDR3 has 13 residues. CDR1 is SNHLY, CDR2 FYNNEI, per germline. The chain has TRBV2 and TRBJ2-2; perhaps D is TRBD1 or TRBD2 (6 bases each). This clonotype was sampled from a woman aged 50 to 65 with HIV. This specimen was unsorted PBMCs, taken 3.1 years after starting antiretroviral therapy. The CDR3: CASRRGRAGELFF. As DNA, the CDR3 is TGTGCCAGCAGACGGGGGCGGGCCGGGGAGCTGTTTTTT. The full variable domain, completed using reference TRBV2 and TRBJ2-2, is EPEVTQTPSHQVTQMGQEVILRCVPISNHLYFYWYRQILGQKVEFLVSFYNNEISEKSEIFDDQFSVERPDGSNFTLKIRSTKLEDSAMYFCASRRGRAGELFFGEGSRLTVL.